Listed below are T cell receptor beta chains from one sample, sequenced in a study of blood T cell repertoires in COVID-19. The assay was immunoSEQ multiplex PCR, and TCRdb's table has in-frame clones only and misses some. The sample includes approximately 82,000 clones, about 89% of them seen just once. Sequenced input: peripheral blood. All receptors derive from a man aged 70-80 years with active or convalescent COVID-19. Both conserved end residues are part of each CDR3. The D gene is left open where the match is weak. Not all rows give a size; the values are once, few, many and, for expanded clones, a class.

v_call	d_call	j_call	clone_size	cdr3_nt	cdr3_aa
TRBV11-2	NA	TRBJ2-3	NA	TGTGCCACCGCGGGGGCTAGCACAGATACGCAGTATTTT	CATAGASTDTQYF
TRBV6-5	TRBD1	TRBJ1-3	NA	TGTGGCGGGACAGGGCCCTCTGGAAACACCATATATTTT	CGGTGPSGNTIYF
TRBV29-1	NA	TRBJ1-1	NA	TGCAGCGTTTTCCTTACAGTGAACACTGAAGCTTTCTTT	CSVFLTVNTEAFF
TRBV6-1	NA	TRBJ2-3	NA	TGTGCCAGCAGTGACCCAGGGTTAGATACGCAGTATTTT	CASSDPGLDTQYF
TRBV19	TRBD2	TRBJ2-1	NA	TGTGCCAGTAGCATGATCTCCCGGGGCGGGAGTCCAACCAATGAGCAGTTCTTC	CASSMISRGGSPTNEQFF
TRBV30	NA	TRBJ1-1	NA	TGTGCCTGGGACCAATACAGGGAGAACACTGAAGCTTTCTTT	CAWDQYRENTEAFF
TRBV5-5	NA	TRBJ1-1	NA	TGTGCCAGCAGCTTGGCTCGCGGGGAAGCTTTCTTT	CASSLARGEAFF
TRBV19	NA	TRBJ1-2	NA	TGTGCCAGTAGTAGAGACGGCTATGGCTACACCTTC	CASSRDGYGYTF
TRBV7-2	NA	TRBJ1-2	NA	TGTGCCAGCAGCTTAGCGGGGGCAAAGCGGAACTATGGCTACACCTTC	CASSLAGAKRNYGYTF
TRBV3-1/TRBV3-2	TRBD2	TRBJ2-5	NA	TGTGCCAGCAGCCAGCGTAGCGGGAGTACGGAGACCCAGTACTTC	CASSQRSGSTETQYF
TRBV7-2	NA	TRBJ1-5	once	TGTGCCAGCAGCTTAGAAGGGGGGGACCAGCCCCAGCATTTT	CASSLEGGDQPQHF
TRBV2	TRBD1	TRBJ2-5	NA	TGTGCCAGCAGTGGAATCAGGGGGTACCAAGAGACCCAGTACTTC	CASSGIRGYQETQYF
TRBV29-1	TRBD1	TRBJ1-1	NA	TGCAGCGTACGGACAGGGCCTCGGGCTGAAGCTTTCTTT	CSVRTGPRAEAFF
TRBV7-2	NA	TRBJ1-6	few	TGTGCCAGCAGCTTAACGGGGGGACCCAATTCACCCCTCCACTTT	CASSLTGGPNSPLHF
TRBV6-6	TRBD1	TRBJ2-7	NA	TGTGCCAGCAGGGGACAGGAGGAAGCCTACGAGCAGTACTTC	CASRGQEEAYEQYF
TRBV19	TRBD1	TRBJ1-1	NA	TGTGCCAGTAGCATTGGACAGGGGAACACTGAAGCTTTCTTT	CASSIGQGNTEAFF